This note documents a single T cell receptor (beta chain) sequence. Via the markers CD45RO/CCR7/CD25/CD127/CD95/CD27, stem cell-like memory, regulatory, central memory and naive CD4+ cells were sorted. What was sequenced were expressed TCRB transcripts, since all of the isolated RNA had been reverse transcribed. Measured with immunoSEQ multiplex PCR; TCRdb has only the in-frame clones, and not every one. This table has around 330,000 clones, roughly 11% appearing once. This sample is part of a study of beta chain features in type 1 diabetes. Whole-study context: In all, around 110,000,000 sorted cells from all samples were analyzed.

The CDR3 is 14 residues long. The ends were cut back, 5 bases at V and 2 bases at J, with 13 bases in the middle. CDR1 and CDR2 (germline): SEHNR, FQNEAQ (reference sequence). This TCR came from a woman aged 25 to 39 in good health. What was sequenced was naive CD4+ T cells from blood. V usage is TRBV7-9 and J usage is TRBJ2-7, with D uncertain. The CDR3 DNA is TGTGCCAGCAGCCTCTCTAGAAAAGCCTACGAGCAGTACTTC. Its translation is CASSLSRKAYEQYF.